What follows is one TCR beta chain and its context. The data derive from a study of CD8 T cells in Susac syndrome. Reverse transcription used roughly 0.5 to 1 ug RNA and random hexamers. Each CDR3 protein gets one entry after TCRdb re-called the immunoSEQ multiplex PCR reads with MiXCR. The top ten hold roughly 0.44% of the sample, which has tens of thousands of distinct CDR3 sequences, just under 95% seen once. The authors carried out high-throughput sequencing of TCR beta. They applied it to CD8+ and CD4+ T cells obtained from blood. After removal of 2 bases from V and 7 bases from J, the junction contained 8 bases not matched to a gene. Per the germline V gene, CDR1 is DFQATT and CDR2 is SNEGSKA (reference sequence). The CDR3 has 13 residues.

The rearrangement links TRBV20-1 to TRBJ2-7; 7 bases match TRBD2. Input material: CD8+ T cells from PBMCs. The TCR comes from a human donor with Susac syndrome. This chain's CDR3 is CSARLGLAVEQYF. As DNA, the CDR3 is TGCAGTGCTAGATTGGGCCTAGCGGTGGAGCAGTACTTC.